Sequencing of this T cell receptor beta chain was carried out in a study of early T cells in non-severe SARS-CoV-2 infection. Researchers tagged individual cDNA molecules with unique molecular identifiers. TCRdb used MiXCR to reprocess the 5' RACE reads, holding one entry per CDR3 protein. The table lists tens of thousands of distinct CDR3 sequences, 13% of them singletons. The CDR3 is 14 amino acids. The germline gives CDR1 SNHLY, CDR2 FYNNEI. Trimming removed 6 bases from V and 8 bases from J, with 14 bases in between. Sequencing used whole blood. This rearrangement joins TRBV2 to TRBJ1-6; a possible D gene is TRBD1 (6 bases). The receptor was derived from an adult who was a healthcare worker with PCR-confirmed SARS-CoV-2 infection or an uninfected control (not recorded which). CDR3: CASRNQGRDSPLHF. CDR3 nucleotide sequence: TGTGCCAGCAGAAACCAGGGGAGGGATTCACCCCTCCACTTT. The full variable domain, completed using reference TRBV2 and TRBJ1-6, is EPEVTQTPSHQVTQMGQEVILRCVPISNHLYFYWYRQILGQKVEFLVSFYNNEISEKSEIFDDQFSVERPDGSNFTLKIRSTKLEDSAMYFCASRNQGRDSPLHFGNGTRLTVT.